The clone carrying this T cell receptor beta chain has ten or more counts. Its antigen is currently unknown. Each CDR3 protein gets one entry after TCRdb re-called the PCR reads with MiXCR. The data contain more than 300,000 distinct CDR3 sequences, 20% to 25% of them seen just once; the ten biggest clones take up approximately 0.8%. Trimming shortened V by 5 bases and J by 14 bases, and 18 bases separated the two germline ends. CDR3 length: 13 residues. Looked up from germline, CDR1 is MNHEY and CDR2 is SVGAGI. This entry belongs to a study of molecular identifiers for immune sequencing clone quantification. Study-level points and caveats: Clones above 20 RNA copies contained over 98% of effector molecules but under 1% of naive ones.

Every naive CD8 library was made from between about 17,000 and 1,100,000 sorted cells with 10%, 30% or 50% RNA. This TCR derives from a human donor in good health. Some libraries in this study had Jurkat cell RNA spiked in. The gene calls are TRBV6-5 and TRBJ1-4; tentative D call: TRBD1 (5 bases). The sample comprised naive CD8+ T cells from blood, with Jurkat cell RNA spiked in. Subset here: FACS-sorted CD8+CD4-CCR7+CD45RA+ naive T cells. The CDR3 coding sequence is TGTGCCAGCAGTCCCCCCCAGGGTGGGGCCCTGTTTTTT. This encodes CASSPPQGGALFF.